This is a list of T cell receptor beta chains from one sample in a study of T-cell reconstitution after alpha-beta-depleted transplantation in children. TCRdb used MiXCR to reprocess the PCR reads, holding one entry per CDR3 protein. The sample has fewer than 120,000 distinct CDR3 sequences; 10% are singletons. Sample: PBMCs from the stem cell graft donor, taken from the stem cell graft. All receptors come from a human donor who donated a stem cell graft to a child with acute lymphoblastic leukemia. CDR3s leave out the opening cysteine and the closing phenylalanine or tryptophan.

V	J	CDR3
TRBV6-5	TRBJ2-7	ASGLAGTYEQY
TRBV4-3	TRBJ2-3	ASSQGEGVDTQY
TRBV20-1	TRBJ2-2	SAGYTGELF
TRBV7-6	TRBJ2-7	ASSSHPSSAEQY
TRBV28	TRBJ1-2	ASSFPKGQESYGYT
TRBV7-8	TRBJ1-5	ASTSTGYGNQPQH
TRBV20-1	TRBJ2-5	SAPTSGRAWETQY
TRBV19	TRBJ1-5	ASRRQVYSNQPQH
TRBV5-1	TRBJ1-1	ASSSNSKGEAF
TRBV20-1	TRBJ2-7	SARAPGQVVYEQY
TRBV27	TRBJ2-4	ASSLGGKNIQY
TRBV10-3	TRBJ2-3	AISVGADLTTQY
TRBV20-1	TRBJ2-7	SARTLTGLYEQY
TRBV20-1	TRBJ1-6	SAPGVSPLH
TRBV5-6	TRBJ2-3	ASSSLTSSTDTQY
TRBV7-9	TRBJ2-5	ASSLEGGVQETQY
TRBV27	TRBJ1-3	ASSFTGDSGNTIY
TRBV9	TRBJ1-2	ASSVGGGYT
TRBV4-3	TRBJ2-2	ASSQVDATGELF
TRBV20-1	TRBJ2-5	SAREGSVTGVVKETQY
TRBV24-1	TRBJ1-5	ATSDKGWGNQPQH
TRBV29-1	TRBJ2-5	SVGLADQETQY
TRBV7-3	TRBJ2-1	ASSLNPSQASGRNEQF
TRBV6-2/TRBV6-3	TRBJ2-3	ASSYPDRGGDTQY
TRBV20-1	TRBJ2-5	SAPRLAGVQETQY
TRBV7-2	TRBJ2-5	ASSRGGASGGQETQY
TRBV20-1	TRBJ2-2	SARVGDLNTGELF
TRBV6-2/TRBV6-3	TRBJ2-4	ASSSTRREAKNIQY
TRBV6-5	TRBJ2-1	ASSYSSGRANEQF
TRBV20-1	TRBJ2-1	SARGTGTSGRWGHNEQF
TRBV12-3/TRBV12-4	TRBJ2-5	ASSFGHNQETQY
TRBV29-1	TRBJ2-3	SVERGAQY
TRBV5-1	TRBJ2-7	ASSLRGQGAYEQY
TRBV2	TRBJ2-3	ASRSTGGTSGESTDTQY
TRBV7-3	TRBJ2-1	ASSLTPTVYNEQF
TRBV6-5	TRBJ2-7	ASSSPPIYEQY
TRBV4-3	TRBJ2-7	ASSQERISPRATGGYEQY
TRBV10-3	TRBJ2-3	AIRLAALGSGTDTQY
TRBV18	TRBJ1-5	ASSGTMGNQPQH
TRBV5-1	TRBJ2-1	ASTRGGNLNHEQF
TRBV29-1	TRBJ2-7	SVVEGYEQY
TRBV9	TRBJ2-2	ASSPDGELF
TRBV6-1	TRBJ1-2	ASSEGGVGGYT
TRBV4-1	TRBJ2-4	ASSQGRDIQY
TRBV20-1	TRBJ2-3	SAKRLGTDTQY
TRBV5-1	TRBJ2-3	ASSLIVGTSGGWPDTQY